Below are 21 T cell receptor beta chains sequenced from a single sample in a study of T cells expressing NK-cell markers. TCRdb reprocessed the 5' RACE reads, with one entry per CDR3 protein and no DNA. This sample's table has 500,000 to 600,000 distinct CDR3 sequences. Sequenced sample: blood T cells: a sorted CD56 or NKG2C T cell subset, CD4+ or CD8+ T cells, or bulk PBMC T cells (not recorded which). Source of these receptors: a man younger than 35 in good health.

The chain has TRBV29-1 and TRBJ2-5. The germline V gene encodes CDR1 SQVTM and CDR2 ANQGSEA. This CDR3 comprises 15 residues. The CDR3 spells CSVEDIWGTQETQYF.

The chain combines TRBV27 with TRBJ2-3; checking the TCRdb D call of TRBD1 is not possible without DNA. Germline V gives CDR1 MNHEY, CDR2 SMNVEV (reference sequence). The CDR3 is 15 residues long. The CDR3 here is CASSFAPEWTDTQYF.

V and J are TRBV7-2 and TRBJ1-3. CDR3 size: 13 residues. Looked up from germline, CDR1 is SGHTA and CDR2 is FQGNSA. CDR3 residues: CASSLSRMNTIYF.

The V call is TRBV12-3 or TRBV12-4, the J call TRBJ1-4. This CDR3 spans 15 amino acids. CDR3 region: CASSSGQGGSEKLFF.

The CDR3 sequence: CASRASGEDWYGYTF. The chain uses TRBV28 and TRBJ1-2; TCRdb's D call of TRBD1 is untestable without DNA. Germline loops: CDR1 MDHEN, CDR2 SYDVKM. The CDR3 length is 15 residues.

This chain joins TRBV15 and TRBJ2-5; the TCRdb call, TRBD2, lacks DNA for checking. The germline CDR1 and CDR2 sequences are LNHNV and YYDKDF (reference sequence). There are 16 residues in the CDR3. CDR3: CATSRDFGGSGETQYF.

The chain carries TRBV5-1 and TRBJ2-4; TCRdb proposes TRBD2, but this gene call is untestable without DNA. The CDR3 spans 17 residues. Germline V gives CDR1 SGHRS, CDR2 YFSETQ. CDR3 sequence: CASSPGLALLAKNIQYF.

The genes are TRBV7-9 and TRBJ2-1; lacking DNA, the TRBD1 call made by TCRdb goes unchecked. Germline CDR1 reads SEHNR; CDR2 reads FQNEAQ (reference sequence). This CDR3 spans 16 amino acids. The CDR3 here is CASSFLTGTGSHEQFF.

The chain employs TRBV5-1 and TRBJ2-7. The CDR3 covers 14 residues. Per the germline V gene, CDR1 is SGHRS and CDR2 is YFSETQ. The CDR3 sequence is CASSLADGSYEQYF.

This chain links TRBV5-6 with TRBJ2-1; absent DNA, TCRdb's TRBD2 call cannot be checked. CDR1 and CDR2 (germline): SGHDT, YYEEEE. The CDR3 extends over 15 amino acids. The CDR3 here is CASSRQRTVYNEQFF.

The chain has TRBV7-9 and TRBJ2-3; the TRBD2 assignment by TCRdb is unverifiable without DNA. The CDR3 sequence is 15 residues long. The germline V gene encodes CDR1 SEHNR and CDR2 FQNEAQ (reference sequence). CDR3: CASPPGLRDTDTQYF.

The CDR3 is CASSLVDRVGEQYF. This chain links TRBV7-2 with TRBJ2-7; absent DNA, TCRdb's TRBD1 call cannot be checked. The CDR3 extends over 14 amino acids. CDR1 is SGHTA, CDR2 FQGNSA, per germline.

The chain has TRBV7-2 and TRBJ1-2. CDR3 length: 16 amino acids. CDR1 SGHTA and CDR2 FQGNSA come from the germline V gene. CDR3 amino acids: CASSLGGSPSSYGYTF.

J is TRBJ2-1 and V is TRBV7-2; there is no DNA to check the TCRdb D call of TRBD1. The CDR3 length is 14 residues. Germline values: CDR1 SGHTA, CDR2 FQGNSA. The CDR3 sequence: CASSLKFRDHKQFF.

V usage is TRBV24-1 and J usage is TRBJ2-3; as DNA is missing, the TRBD1 call by TCRdb cannot be tested. Germline V gene data show CDR1 as KGHDR and CDR2 as SFDVKD. The CDR3 loop spans 13 amino acids. The CDR3 sequence is CATSNRGSDTQYF.

The V call is TRBV6-1, the J call TRBJ2-7; lacking DNA, the TRBD2 call made by TCRdb goes unchecked. The CDR3 is 17 residues long. CDR1 and CDR2 (germline): MNHNS, SASEGT. The chain's CDR3 is CASTPESSGLATYEQYF.

The gene calls are TRBV5-6 and TRBJ2-5; TCRdb lists TRBD1, though no DNA is available to test this call. The CDR3 is 12 residues long. Germline loops: CDR1 SGHDT, CDR2 YYEEEE. The CDR3 here is CASSTPVETQYF.

The V gene is TRBV15, the J gene TRBJ2-7. The CDR3 is 13 residues long. Looked up from germline, CDR1 is LNHNV and CDR2 is YYDKDF (reference sequence). The chain's CDR3 is CATSRGRFYEQYF.

The rearrangement links TRBV7-9 to TRBJ2-1; lacking DNA, the TRBD1 call made by TCRdb goes unchecked. Per germline, CDR1 SEHNR and CDR2 FQNEAQ (reference sequence). There are 15 residues in the CDR3. CDR3 loop: CASSLVKGQVNEQFF.

V and J are TRBV15 and TRBJ1-2. CDR1 is LNHNV and CDR2 is YYDKDF in the germline V gene (reference sequence). The CDR3 has 15 residues. The CDR3 is CATSRDTVESYGYTF.

This chain joins TRBV19 and TRBJ2-5. The germline V gene encodes CDR1 LNHDA and CDR2 SQIVND (reference sequence). The CDR3 is 13 residues long. The CDR3 sequence: CASSRQTQETQYF.